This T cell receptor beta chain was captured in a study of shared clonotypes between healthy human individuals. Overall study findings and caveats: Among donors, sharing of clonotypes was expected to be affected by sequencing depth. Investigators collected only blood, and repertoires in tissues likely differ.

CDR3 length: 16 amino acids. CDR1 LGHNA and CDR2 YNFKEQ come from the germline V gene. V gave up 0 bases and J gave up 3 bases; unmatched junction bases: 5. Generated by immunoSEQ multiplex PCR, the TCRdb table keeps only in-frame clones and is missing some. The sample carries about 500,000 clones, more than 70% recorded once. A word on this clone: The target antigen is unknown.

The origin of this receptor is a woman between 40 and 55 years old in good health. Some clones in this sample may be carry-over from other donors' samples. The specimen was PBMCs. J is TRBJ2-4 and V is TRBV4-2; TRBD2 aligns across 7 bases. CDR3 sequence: CASSQDFERGKNIQYF. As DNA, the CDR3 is TGTGCCAGCAGCCAAGATTTCGAGCGGGGCAAAAACATTCAGTACTTC.